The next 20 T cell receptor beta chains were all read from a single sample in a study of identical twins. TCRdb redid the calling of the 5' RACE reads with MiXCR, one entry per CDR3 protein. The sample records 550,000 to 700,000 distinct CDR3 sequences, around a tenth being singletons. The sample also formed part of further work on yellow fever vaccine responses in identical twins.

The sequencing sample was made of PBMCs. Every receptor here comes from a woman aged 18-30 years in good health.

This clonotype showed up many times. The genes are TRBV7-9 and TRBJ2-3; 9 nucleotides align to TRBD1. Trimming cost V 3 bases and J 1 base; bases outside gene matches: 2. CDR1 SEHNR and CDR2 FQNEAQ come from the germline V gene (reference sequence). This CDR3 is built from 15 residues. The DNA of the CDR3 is TGTGCCAGCAGCTTCGACAGGGGGGGCACAGATACGCAGTATTTT. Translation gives CASSFDRGGTDTQYF.

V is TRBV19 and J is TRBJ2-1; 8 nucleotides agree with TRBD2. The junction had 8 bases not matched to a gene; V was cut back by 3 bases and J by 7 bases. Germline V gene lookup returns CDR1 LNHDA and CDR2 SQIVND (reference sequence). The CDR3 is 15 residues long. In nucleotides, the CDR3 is TGTGCCAGTAGTATCTTAAGCGGGAGCGGAAATGAGCAGTTCTTC. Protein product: CASSILSGSGNEQFF.

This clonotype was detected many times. CDR3 protein: CASSPIASGTGGYEQYF. The CDR3 coding sequence is TGTGCCAGCAGTCCAATAGCCTCCGGGACAGGGGGCTACGAGCAGTACTTC. The chain links TRBV27 to TRBJ2-7; 11 bases map to TRBD1. Trimming cost V 5 bases and J 3 bases; bases outside gene matches: 12. The CDR3 runs 17 residues. CDR1 is MNHEY and CDR2 is SMNVEV in the germline V gene (reference sequence).

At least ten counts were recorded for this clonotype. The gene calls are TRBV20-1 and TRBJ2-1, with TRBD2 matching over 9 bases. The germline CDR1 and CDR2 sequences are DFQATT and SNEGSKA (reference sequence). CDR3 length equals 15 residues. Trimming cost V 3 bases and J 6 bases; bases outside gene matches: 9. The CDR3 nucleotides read TGCAGTGCTAGTTTTGGCCTAGCGGGACCCAATGAGCAGTTCTTC. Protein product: CSASFGLAGPNEQFF.

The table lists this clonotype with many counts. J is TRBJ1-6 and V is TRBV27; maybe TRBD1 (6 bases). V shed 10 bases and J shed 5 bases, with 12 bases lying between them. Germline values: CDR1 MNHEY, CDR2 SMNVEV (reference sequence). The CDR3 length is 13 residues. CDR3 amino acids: CANTGCHNSPLHF. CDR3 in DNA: TGTGCCAACACAGGGTGCCATAATTCACCCCTCCACTTT.

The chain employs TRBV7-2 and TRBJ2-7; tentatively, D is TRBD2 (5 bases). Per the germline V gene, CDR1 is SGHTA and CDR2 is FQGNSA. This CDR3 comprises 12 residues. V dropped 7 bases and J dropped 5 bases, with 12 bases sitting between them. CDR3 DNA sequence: TGTGCCAGCACCCCCGACGGGAACGAGCAGTACTTC. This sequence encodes CASTPDGNEQYF.

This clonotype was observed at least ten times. The CDR3 protein is CASSFAASYEQYF. The CDR3 DNA is TGTGCCAGCAGCTTTGCAGCCTCCTACGAGCAGTACTTC. V is TRBV7-2 and J is TRBJ2-7; D gene unclear. The CDR3 covers 13 residues. Germline CDR1 SGHTA, CDR2 FQGNSA. Trimming cost V 3 bases and J 0 bases, with 6 bases left between them.

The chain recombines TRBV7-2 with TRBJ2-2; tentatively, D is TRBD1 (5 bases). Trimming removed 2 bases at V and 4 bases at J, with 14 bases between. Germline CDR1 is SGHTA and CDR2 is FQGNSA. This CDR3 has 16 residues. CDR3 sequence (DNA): TGTGCCAGCAGCTTACTACCTACAGGCTCCACCGGGGAGCTGTTTTTT. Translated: CASSLLPTGSTGELFF.

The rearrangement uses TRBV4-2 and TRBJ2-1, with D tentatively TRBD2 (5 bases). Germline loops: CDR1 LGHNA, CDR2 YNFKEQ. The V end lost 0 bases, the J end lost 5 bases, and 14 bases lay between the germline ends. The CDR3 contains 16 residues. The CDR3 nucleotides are TGTGCCAGCAGCCAAGATCGCCGACTACAAGACAATGAGCAGTTCTTC. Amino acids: CASSQDRRLQDNEQFF.

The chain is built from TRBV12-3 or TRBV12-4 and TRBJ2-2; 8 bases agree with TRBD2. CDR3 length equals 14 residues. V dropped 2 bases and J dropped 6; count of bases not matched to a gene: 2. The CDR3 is CASSLPLAAGELFF. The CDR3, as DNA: TGTGCCAGCAGTTTACCACTAGCGGCCGGGGAGCTGTTTTTT.

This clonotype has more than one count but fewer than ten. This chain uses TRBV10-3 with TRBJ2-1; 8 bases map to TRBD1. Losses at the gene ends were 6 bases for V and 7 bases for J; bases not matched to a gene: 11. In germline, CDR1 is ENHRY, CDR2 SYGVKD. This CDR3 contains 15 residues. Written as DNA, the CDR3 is TGTGCCATCAGCGGGGACAGGATTGTCCGGAATGAGCAGTTCTTC. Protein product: CAISGDRIVRNEQFF.

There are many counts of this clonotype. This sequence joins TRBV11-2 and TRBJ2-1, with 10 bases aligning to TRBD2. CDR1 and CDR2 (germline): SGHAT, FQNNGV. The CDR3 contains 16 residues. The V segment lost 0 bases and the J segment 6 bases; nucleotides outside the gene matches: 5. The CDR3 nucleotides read TGTGCCAGCAGCTTAGATCCTAGCGGGAGAGCCAATGAGCAGTTCTTC. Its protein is CASSLDPSGRANEQFF.

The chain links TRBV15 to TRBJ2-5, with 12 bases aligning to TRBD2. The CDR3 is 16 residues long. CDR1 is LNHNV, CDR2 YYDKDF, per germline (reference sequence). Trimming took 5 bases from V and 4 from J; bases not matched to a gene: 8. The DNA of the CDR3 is TGTGCCACCAGCTCTCGGACTAGCGGGGCCGGAGAGACCCAGTACTTC. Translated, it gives CATSSRTSGAGETQYF.

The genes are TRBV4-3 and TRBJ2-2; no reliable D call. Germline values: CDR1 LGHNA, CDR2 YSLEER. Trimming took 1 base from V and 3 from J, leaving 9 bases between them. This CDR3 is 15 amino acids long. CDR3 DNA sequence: TGCGCCAGCAGCCAAGTAATAGCAGACACCGGGGAGCTGTTTTTT. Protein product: CASSQVIADTGELFF.

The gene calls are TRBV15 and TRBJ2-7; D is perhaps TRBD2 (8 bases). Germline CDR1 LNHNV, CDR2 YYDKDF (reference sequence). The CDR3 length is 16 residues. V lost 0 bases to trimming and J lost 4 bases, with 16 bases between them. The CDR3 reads CATSRDREGALYEQYF. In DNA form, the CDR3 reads TGTGCCACCAGCAGAGATCGGGAGGGGGCTTTGTACGAGCAGTACTTC.

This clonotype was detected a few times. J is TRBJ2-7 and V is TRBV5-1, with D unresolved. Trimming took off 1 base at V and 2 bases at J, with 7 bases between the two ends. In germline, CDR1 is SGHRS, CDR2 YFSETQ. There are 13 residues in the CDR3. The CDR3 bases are TGCGCCAGCAGCTTGACTTCTACCTACGAGCAGTACTTC. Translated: CASSLTSTYEQYF.

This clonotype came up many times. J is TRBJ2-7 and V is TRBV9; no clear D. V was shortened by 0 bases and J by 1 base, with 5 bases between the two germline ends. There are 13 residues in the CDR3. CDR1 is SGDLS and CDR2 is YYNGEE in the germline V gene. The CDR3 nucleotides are TGTGCCAGCAGCGTAGGAAATTCCTACGAGCAGTACTTC. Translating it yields CASSVGNSYEQYF.

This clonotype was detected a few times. The CDR3 DNA is TGTGCCAGCAGCTTCGACAGGGACCCCTACGAGCAGTACTTC. It translates to CASSFDRDPYEQYF. This rearrangement joins TRBV7-9 to TRBJ2-7; 7 nucleotides agree with TRBD1. V lost 3 bases and J lost 2; bases outside the gene matches: 4. The CDR3 extends over 14 amino acids. Germline V lookup: CDR1 SEHNR, CDR2 FQNEAQ (reference sequence).

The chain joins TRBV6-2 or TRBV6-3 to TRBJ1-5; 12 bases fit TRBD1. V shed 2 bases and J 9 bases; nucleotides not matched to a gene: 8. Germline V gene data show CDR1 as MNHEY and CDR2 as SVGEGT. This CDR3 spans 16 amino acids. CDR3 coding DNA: TGTGCCAGCAGTTACCCGAGGGACAGGGGGCATGGGCCCCAGCATTTT. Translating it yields CASSYPRDRGHGPQHF.

CDR3 protein: CASSLSRDSYEQYF. The CDR3, as DNA: TGTGCCAGCAGCTTATCTCGGGATTCCTACGAGCAGTACTTC. This rearrangement joins TRBV11-2 to TRBJ2-7; possible D gene TRBD2, 5 bases. Trimming shortened V by 2 bases and J by 1 base, and 9 bases separated the two germline ends. CDR1 is SGHAT, CDR2 FQNNGV, per germline. The CDR3 sequence is 14 residues long.